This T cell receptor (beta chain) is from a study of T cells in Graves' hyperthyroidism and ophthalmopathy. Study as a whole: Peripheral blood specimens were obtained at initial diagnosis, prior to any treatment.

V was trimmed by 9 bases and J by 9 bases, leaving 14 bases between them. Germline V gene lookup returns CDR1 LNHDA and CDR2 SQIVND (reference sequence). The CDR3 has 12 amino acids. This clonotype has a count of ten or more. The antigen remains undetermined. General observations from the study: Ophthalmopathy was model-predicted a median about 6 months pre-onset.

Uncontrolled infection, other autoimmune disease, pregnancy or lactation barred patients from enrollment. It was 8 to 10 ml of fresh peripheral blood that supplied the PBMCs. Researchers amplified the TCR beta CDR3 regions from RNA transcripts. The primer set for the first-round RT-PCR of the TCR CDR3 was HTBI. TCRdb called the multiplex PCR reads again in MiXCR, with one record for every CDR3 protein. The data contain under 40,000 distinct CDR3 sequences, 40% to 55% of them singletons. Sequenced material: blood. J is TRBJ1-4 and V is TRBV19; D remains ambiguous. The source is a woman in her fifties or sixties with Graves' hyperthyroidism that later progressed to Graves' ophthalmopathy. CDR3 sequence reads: CASQKGSQKLFF. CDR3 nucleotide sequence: TGTGCCAGCCAAAAAGGTAGCCAAAAACTGTTTTTT.